This is a list of T cell receptor beta chains from one sample in a study of blood T cell repertoires in COVID-19. Libraries were prepared by immunoSEQ multiplex PCR; TCRdb keeps only in-frame clonotypes and omits some of them. Seen here are approximately 65,000 clones, about 90% observed once, and the top ten hold approximately 0.57%. The sequenced sample consisted of peripheral blood. The receptors originated from a man in his forties or fifties with COVID-19, enrolled during active disease. CDR3s include the opening cysteine and the closing phenylalanine or tryptophan. The D gene is left open where the match is weak. The size of a clone is reported for some rows only, either as once, few or many, or as a class for expanded clones.

TRBV10-3	-	-	TRBJ2-3	CAITTGGGGRSDTQYF	TGTGCCATCACCACTGGGGGAGGGGGTCGCTCAGATACGCAGTATTTT
TRBV30	-	-	TRBJ1-1	CAWSVGRATEAFF	TGTGCCTGGAGTGTGGGGAGGGCCACTGAAGCTTTCTTT
TRBV3-1/TRBV3-2	once	-	TRBJ1-2	CASSQGPQGNGYTF	TGTGCCAGCAGCCAAGGGCCTCAGGGGAACGGCTACACCTTC
TRBV11-2	-	TRBD2	TRBJ2-1	CASSLVSGSGDEQFF	TGTGCCAGCAGCTTAGTTAGCGGGAGTGGGGATGAGCAGTTCTTC
TRBV18	-	-	TRBJ1-2	CASSPLGGAGSYGYTF	TGTGCCAGCTCACCACTCGGGGGGGCCGGCTCCTATGGCTACACCTTC
TRBV27	-	-	TRBJ1-6	CASSPRQPLPDSYNSPLHF	TGTGCCAGCAGCCCACGCCAACCCCTCCCAGACTCCTATAATTCACCCCTCCACTTT
TRBV6-5	few	-	TRBJ2-7	CASKTWGGADGEQYF	TGTGCCAGCAAAACGTGGGGCGGGGCGGACGGGGAGCAGTACTTC
TRBV4-2	-	-	TRBJ2-5	CASSQEVGLAVETQYF	TGTGCCAGCAGCCAAGAAGTAGGCCTAGCAGTAGAGACCCAGTACTTC
TRBV5-5	-	TRBD2	TRBJ2-1	CASSLIAGGPNEQFF	TGTGCCAGCAGCTTGATTGCGGGAGGGCCTAATGAGCAGTTCTTC
TRBV5-4	-	-	TRBJ2-2	CASSPRGAGGELFF	TGTGCCAGCAGTCCCCGGGGGGCGGGCGGGGAGCTGTTTTTT
TRBV2	-	TRBD1	TRBJ1-1	CASNRGPITEAFF	TGTGCCAGTAACAGGGGGCCGATAACTGAAGCTTTCTTT
TRBV19	-	-	TRBJ2-1	CASSGTGYNEQFF	TGTGCCAGTAGTGGGACTGGGTACAATGAGCAGTTCTTC
TRBV7-3	-	-	TRBJ2-1	CASSLRAGTYNEQFF	TGTGCCAGCAGCTTAAGGGCGGGAACGTACAATGAGCAGTTCTTC
TRBV20-1	-	-	TRBJ1-1	CSARGGGGAFF	TGCAGTGCTAGGGGAGGCGGAGGAGCTTTCTTT
TRBV4-1	-	TRBD1	TRBJ1-4	CASSQRGQPYSEKLFF	TGCGCCAGCAGCCAGCGGGGACAGCCCTACTCTGAAAAACTGTTTTTT
TRBV6-5	-	-	TRBJ1-6	CASSVGRSNSPLHF	TGTGCCAGCAGCGTGGGGCGGAGTAATTCACCCCTCCACTTT
TRBV7-9	-	-	TRBJ1-2	CASSIQVNYGYTF	TGTGCCAGCAGCATACAGGTTAACTATGGCTACACCTTC
TRBV9	-	TRBD1	TRBJ2-5	CASSTTGGRVETQYF	TGTGCCAGCAGCACGACAGGGGGGAGAGTAGAGACCCAGTACTTC
TRBV11-3	-	-	TRBJ1-1	CASSLSPGTEAFF	TGTGCCAGCAGCTTATCCCCGGGCACTGAAGCTTTCTTT
TRBV5-1	-	TRBD1	TRBJ2-7	CASSLARDRGAYEQYF	TGCGCCAGCAGCTTGGCCCGGGACAGGGGAGCCTACGAGCAGTACTTC
TRBV5-5	-	TRBD2	TRBJ2-5	CASSVPTSGISLGETQYF	TGTGCCAGCAGCGTCCCCACTAGCGGGATCAGTCTCGGAGAGACCCAGTACTTC
TRBV6-6	once	-	TRBJ1-5	CASSWVVGGNQPQHF	TGTGCCAGCAGTTGGGTTGTAGGGGGCAATCAGCCCCAGCATTTT
TRBV19	-	-	TRBJ1-1	CASSMSGGRVNTEAFF	TGTGCCAGTAGTATGTCGGGGGGCCGGGTGAACACTGAAGCTTTCTTT
TRBV6-6	-	TRBD1	TRBJ2-7	CASSYTVDRGGEQYF	TGTGCCAGCAGTTACACTGTGGACAGGGGTGGCGAGCAGTACTTC
TRBV6-6	-	-	TRBJ2-5	CASSLNPGVGLETQYF	TGTGCCAGCAGTCTGAACCCGGGGGTAGGTTTAGAGACCCAGTACTTC
TRBV19	-	-	TRBJ1-5	CASSNRQLNQPQHF	TGTGCCAGTAGTAACCGACAGCTCAATCAGCCCCAGCATTTT
TRBV28	-	-	TRBJ1-1	CASSLSGSEAFF	TGTGCCAGCAGTTTATCTGGCAGTGAAGCTTTCTTT
TRBV19	-	-	TRBJ2-3	CASSWRLSTDTQYF	TGTGCCAGTAGTTGGCGGCTGAGCACAGATACGCAGTATTTT